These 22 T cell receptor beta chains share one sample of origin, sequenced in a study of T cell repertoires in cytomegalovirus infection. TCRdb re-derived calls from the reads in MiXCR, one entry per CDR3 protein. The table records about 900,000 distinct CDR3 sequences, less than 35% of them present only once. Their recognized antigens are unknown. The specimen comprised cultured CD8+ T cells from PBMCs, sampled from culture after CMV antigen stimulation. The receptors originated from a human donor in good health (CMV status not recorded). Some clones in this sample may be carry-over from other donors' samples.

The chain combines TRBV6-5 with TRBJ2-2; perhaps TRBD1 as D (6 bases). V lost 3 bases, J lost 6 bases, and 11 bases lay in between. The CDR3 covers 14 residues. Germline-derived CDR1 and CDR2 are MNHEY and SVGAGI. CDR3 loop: CASSYMGAPGELFF. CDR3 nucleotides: TGTGCCAGCAGTTATATGGGGGCCCCCGGGGAGCTGTTTTTT.

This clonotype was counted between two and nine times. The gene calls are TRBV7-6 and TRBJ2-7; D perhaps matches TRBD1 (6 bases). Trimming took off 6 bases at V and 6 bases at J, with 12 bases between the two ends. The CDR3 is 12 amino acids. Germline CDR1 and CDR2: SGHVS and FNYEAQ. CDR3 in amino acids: CASSPGRGEQYV. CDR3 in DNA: TGTGCCAGCAGTCCGGGCAGGGGCGAGCAGTACGTC.

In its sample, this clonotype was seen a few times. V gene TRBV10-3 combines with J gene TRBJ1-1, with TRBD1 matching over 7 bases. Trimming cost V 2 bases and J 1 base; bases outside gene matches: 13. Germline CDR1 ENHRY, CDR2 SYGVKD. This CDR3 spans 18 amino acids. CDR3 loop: CAISEEDRSYRENTEAFF. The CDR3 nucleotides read TGTGCCATCAGTGAGGAGGACAGGAGCTACAGGGAGAACACTGAAGCTTTCTTT.

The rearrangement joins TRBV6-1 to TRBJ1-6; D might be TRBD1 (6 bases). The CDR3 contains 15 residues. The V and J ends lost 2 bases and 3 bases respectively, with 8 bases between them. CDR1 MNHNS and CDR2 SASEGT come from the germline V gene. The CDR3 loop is CASSEIGGYNSPLHF. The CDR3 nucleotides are TGTGCCAGCAGTGAAATAGGGGGCTATAATTCACCCCTCCACTTT.

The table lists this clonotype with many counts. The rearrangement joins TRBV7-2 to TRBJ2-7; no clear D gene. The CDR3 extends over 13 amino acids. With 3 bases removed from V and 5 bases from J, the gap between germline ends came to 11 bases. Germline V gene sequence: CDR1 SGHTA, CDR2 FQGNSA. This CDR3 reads CASSFSYLDEQYV. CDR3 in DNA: TGTGCCAGCAGCTTCTCCTACCTGGACGAGCAGTACGTC.

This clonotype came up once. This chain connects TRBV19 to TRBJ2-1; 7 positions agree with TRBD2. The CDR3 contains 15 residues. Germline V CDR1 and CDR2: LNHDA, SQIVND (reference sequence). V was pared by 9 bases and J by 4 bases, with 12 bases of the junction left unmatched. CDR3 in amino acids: CASESSGVPYNEQFF. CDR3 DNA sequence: TGTGCCAGCGAATCCAGCGGGGTCCCATACAATGAGCAGTTCTTC.

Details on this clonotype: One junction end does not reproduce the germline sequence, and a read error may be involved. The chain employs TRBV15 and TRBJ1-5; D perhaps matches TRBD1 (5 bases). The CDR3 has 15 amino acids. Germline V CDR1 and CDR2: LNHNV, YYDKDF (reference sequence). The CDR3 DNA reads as TGTGCCACCAGCAGAAAAGACAGTAGCCATCAGCCCCAGCATTTT. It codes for CATSRKDSSHQPQHF.

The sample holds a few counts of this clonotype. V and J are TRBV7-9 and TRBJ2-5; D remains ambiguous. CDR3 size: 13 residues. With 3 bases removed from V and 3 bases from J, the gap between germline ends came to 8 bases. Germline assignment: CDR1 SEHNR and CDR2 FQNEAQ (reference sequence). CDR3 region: CASSFPHKETQYF. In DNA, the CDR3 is TGTGCCAGCAGCTTCCCCCACAAAGAGACCCAGTACTTC.

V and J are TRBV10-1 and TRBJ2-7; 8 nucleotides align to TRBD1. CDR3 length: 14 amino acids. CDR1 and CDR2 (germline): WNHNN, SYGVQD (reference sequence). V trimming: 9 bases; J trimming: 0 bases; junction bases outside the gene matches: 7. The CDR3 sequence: CASWDRSSSYEQYF. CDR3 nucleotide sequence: TGCGCCAGTTGGGACAGGTCATCCTCCTACGAGCAGTACTTC.

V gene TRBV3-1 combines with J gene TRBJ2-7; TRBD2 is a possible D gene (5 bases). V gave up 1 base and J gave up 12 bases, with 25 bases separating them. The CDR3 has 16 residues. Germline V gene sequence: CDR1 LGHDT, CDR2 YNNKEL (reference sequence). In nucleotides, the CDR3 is TGTGCCAGCAGCCAAGGATTAGCAGATCCTAGTTACGAGGGGTACTTC. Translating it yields CASSQGLADPSYEGYF.

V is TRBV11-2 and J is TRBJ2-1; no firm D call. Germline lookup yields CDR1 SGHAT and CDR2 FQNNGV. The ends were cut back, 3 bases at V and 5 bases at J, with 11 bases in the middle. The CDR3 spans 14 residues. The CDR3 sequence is CASSLVRFDNEQFF. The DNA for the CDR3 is TGTGCCAGCAGCTTGGTCAGATTTGACAATGAGCAGTTCTTC.

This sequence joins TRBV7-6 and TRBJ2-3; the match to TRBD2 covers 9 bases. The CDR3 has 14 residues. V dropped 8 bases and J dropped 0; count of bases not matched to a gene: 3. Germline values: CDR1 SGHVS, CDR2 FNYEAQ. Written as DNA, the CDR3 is TGTGCCAGCGCGCGGGGGGGTAGCACAGATACGCAGTATTTT. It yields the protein CASARGGSTDTQYF.

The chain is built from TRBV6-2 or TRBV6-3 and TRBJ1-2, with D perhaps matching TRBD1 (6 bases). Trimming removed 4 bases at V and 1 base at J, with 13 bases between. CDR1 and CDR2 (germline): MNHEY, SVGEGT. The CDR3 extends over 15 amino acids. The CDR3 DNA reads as TGTGCCAGCAGTTCCGAGGGGGACGATAACTATGGCTACACCTTC. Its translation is CASSSEGDDNYGYTF.

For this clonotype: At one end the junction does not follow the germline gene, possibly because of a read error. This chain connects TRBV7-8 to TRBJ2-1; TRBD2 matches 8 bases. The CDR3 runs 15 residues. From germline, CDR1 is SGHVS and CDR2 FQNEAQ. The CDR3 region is CVSSSLAGSNNEQFF. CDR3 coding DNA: TGTGTCAGCAGCTCCTTAGCGGGGTCCAACAATGAGCAGTTCTTC.

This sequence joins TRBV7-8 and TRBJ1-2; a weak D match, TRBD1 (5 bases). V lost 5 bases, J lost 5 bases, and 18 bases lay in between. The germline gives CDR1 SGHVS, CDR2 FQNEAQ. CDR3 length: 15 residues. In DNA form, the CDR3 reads TGTGCCAGCAGCCCCCGGGACTCCCGCGTGTATGGCTACACCTTC. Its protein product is CASSPRDSRVYGYTF.

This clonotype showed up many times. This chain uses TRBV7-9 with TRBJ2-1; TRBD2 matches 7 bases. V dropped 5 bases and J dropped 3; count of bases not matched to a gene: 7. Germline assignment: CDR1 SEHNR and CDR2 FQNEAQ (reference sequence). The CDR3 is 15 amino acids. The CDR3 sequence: CASSGQGGGYNEQFF. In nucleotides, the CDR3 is TGTGCCAGCAGCGGGCAGGGCGGGGGCTACAATGAGCAGTTCTTC. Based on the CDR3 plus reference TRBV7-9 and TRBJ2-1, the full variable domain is DTGVSQNPRHKITKRGQNVTFRCDPISEHNRLYWYRQTLGQGPEFLTYFQNEAQLEKSRLLSDRFSAERPKGSFSTLEIQRTEQGDSAMYLCASSGQGGGYNEQFFGPGTRLTVL.

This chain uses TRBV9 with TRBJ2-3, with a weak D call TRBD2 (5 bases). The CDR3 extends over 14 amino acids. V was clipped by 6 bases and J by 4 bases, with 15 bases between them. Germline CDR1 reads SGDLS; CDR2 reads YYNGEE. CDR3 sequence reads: CASNPGKEADTQYF. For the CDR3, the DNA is TGTGCCAGCAACCCCGGGAAGGAAGCAGATACGCAGTATTTT.

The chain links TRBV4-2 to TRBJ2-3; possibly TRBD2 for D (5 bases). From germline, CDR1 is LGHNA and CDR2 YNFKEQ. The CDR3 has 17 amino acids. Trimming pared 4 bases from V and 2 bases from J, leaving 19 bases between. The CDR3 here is CASSLPEADLFTDTQYF. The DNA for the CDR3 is TGTGCCAGCAGCCTCCCTGAGGCGGACTTATTCACAGATACGCAGTATTTT.

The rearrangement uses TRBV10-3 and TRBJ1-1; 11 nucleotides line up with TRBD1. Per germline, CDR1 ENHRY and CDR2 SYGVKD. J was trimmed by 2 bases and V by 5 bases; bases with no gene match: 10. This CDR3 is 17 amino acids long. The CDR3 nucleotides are TGTGCCATCAGTCCTGGACAGGGGGCGCGAGGAAACACTGAAGCTTTCTTT. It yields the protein CAISPGQGARGNTEAFF.

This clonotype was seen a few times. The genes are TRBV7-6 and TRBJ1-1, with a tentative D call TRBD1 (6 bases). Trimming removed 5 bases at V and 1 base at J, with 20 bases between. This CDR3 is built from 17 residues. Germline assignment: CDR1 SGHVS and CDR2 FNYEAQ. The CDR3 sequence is CASSPTLWTAENTEAFF. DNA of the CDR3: TGTGCCAGCAGCCCTACTTTGTGGACAGCCGAGAACACTGAAGCTTTCTTT. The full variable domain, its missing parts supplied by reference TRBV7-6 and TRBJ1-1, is GAGVSQSPRYKVTKRGQDVALRCDPISGHVSLYWYRQALGQGPEFLTYFNYEAQQDKSGLPNDRFSAERPEGSISTLTIQRTEQRDSAMYRCASSPTLWTAENTEAFFGQGTRLTVV.

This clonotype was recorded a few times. CDR3 loop: CASSEDWTVTDTQYF. The CDR3 DNA reads TGTGCCAGCAGTGAAGATTGGACAGTCACAGATACGCAGTATTTT. The chain uses TRBV6-1 and TRBJ2-3; weak D call: TRBD1 (6 bases). The CDR3 loop spans 15 amino acids. The V gene lost 1 base and the J gene lost 2 bases, with 10 bases spanning the gap. Per the germline V gene, CDR1 is MNHNS and CDR2 is SASEGT.

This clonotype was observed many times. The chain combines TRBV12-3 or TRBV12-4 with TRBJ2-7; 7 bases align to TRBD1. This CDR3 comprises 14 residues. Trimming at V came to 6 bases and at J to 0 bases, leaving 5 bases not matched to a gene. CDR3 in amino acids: CASSPDRASYEQYF. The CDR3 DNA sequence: TGTGCCAGCAGCCCCGACAGGGCCTCCTACGAGCAGTACTTC.